This T cell receptor (beta chain) was recovered during a study of T cell changes during pregnancy in multiple sclerosis (dated by TCRdb to 2018 to 2020). About the full investigation: In women with multiple sclerosis, the researchers looked at how the T cell repertoire shifted as pregnancy progressed.

From V the trimming removes 6 bases and from J it removes 3 bases, while the gene matches leave 6 bases of the junction unaccounted for. The germline V gene (reference sequence) specifies LNHDA as CDR1 and SQIVND as CDR2. The CDR3 runs 15 residues from the cysteine to the phenylalanine. The read is trimmed to its CDR3 DNA, 45 bases read in frame from base 1. Comments on this clone: Its antigen remains undetermined. No much larger clone is present one base from it, and per-base qualities are unavailable.

Preparation of the library involved the immunoSEQ multiplex PCR assay. As stored in TCRdb, this immuneACCESS dataset retains in-frame rearrangements with V and J assigned. A fraction of the clones does not appear; measured against another copy, unresolved V genes explain less than half of the discrepancy, and the remainder lacks a known reason. The sample records about 79,000 clones, 85% to 95% of which are singletons. About 0.72% of the sample lies in the top ten. The sequencing used peripheral blood, collected in the second trimester of pregnancy. The sequence links TRBV19 to TRBJ2-7, with TRBD2 matching 12 junction bases. The receptor comes from a female donor in good health, enrolled as a control in a pregnancy study. The DNA sequence is given as TGTGCCAGTAGGTGGACTAGCGGGGCCTTCTACGAGCAGTACTTC. This is translated as CASRWTSGAFYEQYF.